The T cell receptor (beta chain) described here comes from a study of CXCR3-negative and CXCR3-positive naive CD8 T cells. UMI-labeled 5' RACE yielded the TRB cDNA libraries. TCRdb re-called the 5' RACE reads and gives one entry per CDR3 protein, without DNA. The data show 40,000 to 55,000 distinct CDR3 sequences, and the top ten clones hold about 1.4%. The germline gives CDR1 SEHNR, CDR2 FQNEAQ (reference sequence). The CDR3 covers 16 residues. Notes on the study in general: Naive subsets displayed similar surface CD5, and TCR strength was inferred from TRB CDR3 properties. Memory, not naive, CXCR3-negative and CXCR3-positive cells differed in TRBV-TRBJ usage. Researchers report that CXCR3-positive naive cells carry more hydrophobic TRB CDR3s than CXCR3-negative naive cells.

By phenotype, naive CD8+ T cells were CD45RO-CCR7+CD27+CD95-. Comment on this clonotype: Its cognate antigen is unknown.

This rearrangement joins TRBV7-9 to TRBJ2-5; there is no DNA to check the TCRdb D call of TRBD2. Sequenced material: naive CXCR3- CD8+ T cells from blood. As to subset: CD45RO-CCR7+CD27+CD95- naive CD8+ T cells lacking CXCR3 (TNR3-). This clonotype was sampled from a human donor in good health. Some clones in this sample may be carry-over from other donors' samples. The CDR3: CASSSSAGGPMETQYF.